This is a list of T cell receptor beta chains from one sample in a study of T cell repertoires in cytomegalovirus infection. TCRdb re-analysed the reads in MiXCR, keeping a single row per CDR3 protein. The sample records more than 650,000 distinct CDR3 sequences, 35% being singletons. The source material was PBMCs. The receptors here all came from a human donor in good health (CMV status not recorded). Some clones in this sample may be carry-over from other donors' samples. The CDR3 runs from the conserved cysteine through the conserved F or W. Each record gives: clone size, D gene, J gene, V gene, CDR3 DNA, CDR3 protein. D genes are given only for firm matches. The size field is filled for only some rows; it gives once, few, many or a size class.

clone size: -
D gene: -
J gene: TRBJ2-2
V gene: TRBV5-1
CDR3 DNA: TGCGCCAGCAGCCACGCCGTCGGGGCAGCGCGCACCGGGGAGCTGTTTTTT
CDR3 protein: CASSHAVGAARTGELFF

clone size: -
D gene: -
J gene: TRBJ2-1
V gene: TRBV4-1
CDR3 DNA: TGCGCCAGCAGCCAAGACTGGGGCTCCTACAATGAGCAGTTCTTC
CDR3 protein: CASSQDWGSYNEQFF

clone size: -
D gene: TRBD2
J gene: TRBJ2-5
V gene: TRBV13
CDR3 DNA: TGTGCCAGCAGCTTAGATTCGGGGGGGAGGCCCCAGTACTTC
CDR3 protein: CASSLDSGGRPQYF

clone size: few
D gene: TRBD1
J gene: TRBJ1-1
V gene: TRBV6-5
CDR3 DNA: TGTGCCAGCAGTTTTGGACTGGGACAGGGGGCGACTGAAGCTTTCTTT
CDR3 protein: CASSFGLGQGATEAFF

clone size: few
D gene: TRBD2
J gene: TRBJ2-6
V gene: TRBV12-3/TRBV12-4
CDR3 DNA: TGTGCCAGCAGCGGGGGGGGGGTCTCTGGGGCCAACGTCCTGACTTTC
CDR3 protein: CASSGGGVSGANVLTF

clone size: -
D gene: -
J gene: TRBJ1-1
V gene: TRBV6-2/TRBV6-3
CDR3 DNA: TGTGCCAGCAGTTACTCGACGGTCGGAGGGGGCACTGAAGCTTTCTTT
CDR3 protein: CASSYSTVGGGTEAFF

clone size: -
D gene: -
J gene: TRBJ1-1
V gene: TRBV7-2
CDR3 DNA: TGTGCCAGTTTACAGGGCACGGGCACTGAAGCTTTCTTT
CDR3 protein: CASLQGTGTEAFF

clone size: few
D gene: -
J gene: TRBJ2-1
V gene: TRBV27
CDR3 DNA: TGTGCCAGCAGTTCTCCTTTAGCGCTACGGGACAATGAGCAGTTCTTC
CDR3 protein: CASSSPLALRDNEQFF

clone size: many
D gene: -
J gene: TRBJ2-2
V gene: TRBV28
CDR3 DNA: TGTGCCAGCGGGACCGGGGAGCTGTTTTTT
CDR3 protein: CASGTGELFF

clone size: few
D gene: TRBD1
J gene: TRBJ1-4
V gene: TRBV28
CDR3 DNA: TGTGCCAGCAGTTTCTCCAGGGGGTATGAAAAACTGTTTTTT
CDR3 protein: CASSFSRGYEKLFF

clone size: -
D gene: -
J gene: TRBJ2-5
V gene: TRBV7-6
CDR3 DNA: TGTGCCAGCAGCTTAAACCTCGCGGCAGGGGTAACGGATACCCAGTACTTC
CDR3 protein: CASSLNLAAGVTDTQYF

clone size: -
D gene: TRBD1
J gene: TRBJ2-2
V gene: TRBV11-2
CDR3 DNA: TGTGCCAGCAGCCGAGGCACCGGACAGGGGTCCGGGGAGCTGTTTTTT
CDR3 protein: CASSRGTGQGSGELFF

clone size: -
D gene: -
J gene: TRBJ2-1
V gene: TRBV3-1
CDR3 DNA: TGTGCCAGCAGCCACACAGGAACGAATGAGCAGTTCTTC
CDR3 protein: CASSHTGTNEQFF

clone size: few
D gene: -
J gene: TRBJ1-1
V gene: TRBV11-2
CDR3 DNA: TGTGCCAGCACCGAAACGGGGTTGAACACTGAAGCTTTCTTT
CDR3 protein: CASTETGLNTEAFF

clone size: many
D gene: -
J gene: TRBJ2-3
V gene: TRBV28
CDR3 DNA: TGTGCCAGCCGGGAGCAGGGTACAGATACGCAGTATTTT
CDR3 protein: CASREQGTDTQYF

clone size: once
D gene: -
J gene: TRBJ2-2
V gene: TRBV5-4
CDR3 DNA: TGTGCCAGCAGCTTAGGCGGGAAGGGAGGGGAGCTGTTTTTT
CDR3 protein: CASSLGGKGGELFF

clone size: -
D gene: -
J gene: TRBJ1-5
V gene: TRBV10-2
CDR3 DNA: TGCGCCAGCAGTGGTATGGGTGGCAATCAGCCCCAGCATTTT
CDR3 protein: CASSGMGGNQPQHF

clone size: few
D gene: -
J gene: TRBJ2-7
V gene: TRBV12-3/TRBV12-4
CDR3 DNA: TGTGCCAGCAGTTTGGCATTAGCCAGAGAGCAGTACTTC
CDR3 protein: CASSLALAREQYF

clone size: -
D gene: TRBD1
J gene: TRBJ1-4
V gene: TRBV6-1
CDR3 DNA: TGTGCCAGCAGACACCGACAGGGGATGCGGGAAAAACTGTTTTTT
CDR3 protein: CASRHRQGMREKLFF

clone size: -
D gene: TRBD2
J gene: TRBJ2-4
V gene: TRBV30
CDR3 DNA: TGTGCCTGGAGAGGAGCGGGGGCCAAAAACATTCAGTACTTC
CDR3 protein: CAWRGAGAKNIQYF

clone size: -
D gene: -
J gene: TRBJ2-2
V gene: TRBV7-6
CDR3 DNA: TGTGCCAGCAGTCGGGGAGGGCAGGGGTACACCGGGGAGCTGTTTTTT
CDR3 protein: CASSRGGQGYTGELFF

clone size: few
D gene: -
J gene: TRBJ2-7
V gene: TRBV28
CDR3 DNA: TGTGCCAGCAGCCGGGGACCGCAGAGCTCCTACGAGCAGTACTTC
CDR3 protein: CASSRGPQSSYEQYF

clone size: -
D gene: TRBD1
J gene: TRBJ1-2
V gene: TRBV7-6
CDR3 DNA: TGTGCCAGCAGCTTAGCTGCAGGGGGCCCCACTAACTATGGCTACACCTTC
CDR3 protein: CASSLAAGGPTNYGYTF

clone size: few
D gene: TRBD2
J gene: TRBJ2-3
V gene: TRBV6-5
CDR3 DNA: TGTGCCAGCAGTTACTCGTTATTAGCGGGGAGCACAGATACGCAGTATTTT
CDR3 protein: CASSYSLLAGSTDTQYF

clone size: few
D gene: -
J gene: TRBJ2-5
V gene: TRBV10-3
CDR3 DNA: TGTGCCATCAGTGAGCTGAGAGGCCGTAAAGAGACCCAGTACTTC
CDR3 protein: CAISELRGRKETQYF

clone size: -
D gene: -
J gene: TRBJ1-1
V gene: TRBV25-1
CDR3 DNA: TGTGCCAGCAGTGAGGTGGGTGAGGCTTTCTTT
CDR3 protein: CASSEVGEAFF

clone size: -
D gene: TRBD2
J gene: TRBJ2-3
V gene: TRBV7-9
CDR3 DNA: TGTGCCAGCAGCCCTGGGACTAGCGGGAGTGCAGATACGCAGTATTTT
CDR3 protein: CASSPGTSGSADTQYF

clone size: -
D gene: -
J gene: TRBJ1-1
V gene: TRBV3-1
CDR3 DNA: TGTGCCAGCAGCCAAGCTAGGGGAGTTGCCACTGAAGCTTTCTTT
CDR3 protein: CASSQARGVATEAFF

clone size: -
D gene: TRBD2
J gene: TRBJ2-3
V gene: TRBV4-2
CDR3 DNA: TGTGCCAGCAGCCAGACCGGGACTAAAGATACGCAGTATTTT
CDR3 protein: CASSQTGTKDTQYF

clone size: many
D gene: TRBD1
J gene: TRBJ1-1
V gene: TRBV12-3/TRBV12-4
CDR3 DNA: TGTGCCAGCAGTCCCGATACAGGGGACTCAAGCATGAACACTGAAGCTTTCTTT
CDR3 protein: CASSPDTGDSSMNTEAFF

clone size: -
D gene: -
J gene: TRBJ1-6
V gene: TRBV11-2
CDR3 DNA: TGTGCCAGCAGCGTCCCAGGCGGCCGGTCGAATTCACCCCTCCACTTT
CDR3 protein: CASSVPGGRSNSPLHF

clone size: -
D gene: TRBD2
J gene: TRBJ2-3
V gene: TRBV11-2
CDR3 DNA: TGTGCCAGCAGCTTAGGTATACACCGGGGGGGCGGCACAGATACGCAGTATTTT
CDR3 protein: CASSLGIHRGGGTDTQYF

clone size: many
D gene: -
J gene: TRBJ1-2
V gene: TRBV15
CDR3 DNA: TGTGCCACCAGCAGAGATAAGGCGAGGGCCGAGATGGGTGGCTACACCTTC
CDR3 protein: CATSRDKARAEMGGYTF

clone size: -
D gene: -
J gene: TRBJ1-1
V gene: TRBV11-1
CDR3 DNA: TGTGACAGCAGCCGAGGGGACCGGGCTTTCTTT
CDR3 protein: CDSSRGDRAFF

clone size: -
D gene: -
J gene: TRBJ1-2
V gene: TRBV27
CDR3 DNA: TGTGCCAGCAGTTTAATCCCTTCCTATGGCTACACCTTC
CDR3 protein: CASSLIPSYGYTF

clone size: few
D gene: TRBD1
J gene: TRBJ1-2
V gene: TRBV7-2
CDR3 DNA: TGTGCCAGCAGCTTAGGACAGGGCCCGCGGGGCTACACCTTC
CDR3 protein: CASSLGQGPRGYTF

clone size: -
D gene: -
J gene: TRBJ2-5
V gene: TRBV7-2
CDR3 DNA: TGTGCCAGCAGCTTCACCCCCTCGGCATTAGTTGAGACCCAGTACTTC
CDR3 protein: CASSFTPSALVETQYF

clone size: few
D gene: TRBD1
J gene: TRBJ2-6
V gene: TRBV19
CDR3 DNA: TGTGCCAGTAGTAACCGGGACAGGTTCTCTGGGGCCAACGTCCTGACTTTC
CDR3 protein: CASSNRDRFSGANVLTF

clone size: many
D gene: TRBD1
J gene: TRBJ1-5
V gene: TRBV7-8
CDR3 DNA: TGTGCCAGCAGTTTACGAAACAGGGGCGATCAGCCCCAGCATTTT
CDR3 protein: CASSLRNRGDQPQHF

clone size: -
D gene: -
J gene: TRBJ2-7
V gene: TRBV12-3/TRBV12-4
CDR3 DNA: TGTGCCAGCAGTTTTAGGGAGGCCCCCTCCTACGAGCAGTACTTC
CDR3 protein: CASSFREAPSYEQYF

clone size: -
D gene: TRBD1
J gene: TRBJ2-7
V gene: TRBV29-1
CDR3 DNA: TGCCGCGTTGAAGATCCGGGACAGGGTAACTACGAGCAGTACTTC
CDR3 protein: CRVEDPGQGNYEQYF

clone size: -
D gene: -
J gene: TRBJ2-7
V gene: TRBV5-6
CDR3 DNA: TGTGCCAGCACCCTTTTGGGGGGGGCCGGGCTAATTTCCTACGAGCAGTACTTC
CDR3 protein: CASTLLGGAGLISYEQYF

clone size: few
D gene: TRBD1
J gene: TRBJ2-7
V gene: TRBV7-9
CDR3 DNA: TGTGCCAGCAGCTCACCTATCGGGACAGGGCTTTCGGACGAGCAGTACTTC
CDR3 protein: CASSSPIGTGLSDEQYF

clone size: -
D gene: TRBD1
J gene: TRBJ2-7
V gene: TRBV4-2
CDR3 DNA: TGTGCCAGCAGCCATTCGTGGGACAGGGGTCCCTACGAGCAGTACTTC
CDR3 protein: CASSHSWDRGPYEQYF

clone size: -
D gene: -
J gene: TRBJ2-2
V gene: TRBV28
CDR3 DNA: TGTGCCAGCAGTCCCCGGGCAGGCCCCGGGGAGCTGTTTTTT
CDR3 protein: CASSPRAGPGELFF